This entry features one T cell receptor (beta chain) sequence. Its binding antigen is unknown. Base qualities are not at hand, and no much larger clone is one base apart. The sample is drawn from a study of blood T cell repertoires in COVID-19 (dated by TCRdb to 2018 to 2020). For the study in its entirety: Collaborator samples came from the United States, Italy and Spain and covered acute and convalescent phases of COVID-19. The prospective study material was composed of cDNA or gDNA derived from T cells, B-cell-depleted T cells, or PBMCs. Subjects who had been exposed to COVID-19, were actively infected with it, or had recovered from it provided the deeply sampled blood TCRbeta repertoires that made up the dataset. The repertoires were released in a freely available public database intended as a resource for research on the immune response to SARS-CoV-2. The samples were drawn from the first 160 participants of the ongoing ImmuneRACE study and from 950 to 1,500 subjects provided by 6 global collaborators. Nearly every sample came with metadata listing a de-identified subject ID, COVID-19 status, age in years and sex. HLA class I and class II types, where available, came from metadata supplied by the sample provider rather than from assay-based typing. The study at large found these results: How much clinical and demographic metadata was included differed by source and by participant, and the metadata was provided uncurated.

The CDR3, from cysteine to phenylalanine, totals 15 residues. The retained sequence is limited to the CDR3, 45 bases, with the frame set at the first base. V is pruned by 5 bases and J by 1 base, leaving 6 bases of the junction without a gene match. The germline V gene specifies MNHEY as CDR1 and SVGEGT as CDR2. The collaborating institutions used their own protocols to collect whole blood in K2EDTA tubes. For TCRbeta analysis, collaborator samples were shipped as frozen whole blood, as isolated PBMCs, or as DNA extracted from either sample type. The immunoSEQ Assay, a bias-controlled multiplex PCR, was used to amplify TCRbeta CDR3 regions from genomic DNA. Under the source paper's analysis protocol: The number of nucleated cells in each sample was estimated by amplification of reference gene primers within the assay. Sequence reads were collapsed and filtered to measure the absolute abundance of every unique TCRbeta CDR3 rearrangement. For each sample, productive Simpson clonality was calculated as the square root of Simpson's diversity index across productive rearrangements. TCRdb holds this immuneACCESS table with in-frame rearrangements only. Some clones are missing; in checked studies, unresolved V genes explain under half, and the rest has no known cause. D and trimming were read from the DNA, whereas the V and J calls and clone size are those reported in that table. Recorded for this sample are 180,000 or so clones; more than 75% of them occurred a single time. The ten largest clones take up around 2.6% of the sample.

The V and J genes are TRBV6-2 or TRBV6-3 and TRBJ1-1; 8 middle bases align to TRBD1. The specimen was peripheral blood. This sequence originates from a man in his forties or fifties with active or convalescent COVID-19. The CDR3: CASSLTGAKNTEAFF. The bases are TGTGCCAGCAGTCTGACAGGGGCAAAGAACACTGAAGCTTTCTTT.